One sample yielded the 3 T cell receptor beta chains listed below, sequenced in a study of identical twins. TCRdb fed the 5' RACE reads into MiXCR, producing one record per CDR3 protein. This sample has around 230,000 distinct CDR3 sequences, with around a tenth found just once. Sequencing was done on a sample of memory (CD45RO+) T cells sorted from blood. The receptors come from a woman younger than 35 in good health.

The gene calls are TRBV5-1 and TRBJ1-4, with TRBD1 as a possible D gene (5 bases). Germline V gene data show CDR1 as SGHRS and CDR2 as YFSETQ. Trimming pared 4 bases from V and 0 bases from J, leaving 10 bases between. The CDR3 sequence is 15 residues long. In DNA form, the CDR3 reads TGCGCCAGCAGCCCGGGGGACTCAACTAATGAAAAACTGTTTTTT. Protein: CASSPGDSTNEKLFF.

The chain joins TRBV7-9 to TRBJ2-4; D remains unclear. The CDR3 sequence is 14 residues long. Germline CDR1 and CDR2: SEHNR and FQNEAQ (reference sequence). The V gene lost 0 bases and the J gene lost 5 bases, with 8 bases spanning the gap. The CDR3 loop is CASSLATGQNIQYF. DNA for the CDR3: TGTGCCAGCAGCTTAGCGACGGGCCAAAACATTCAGTACTTC.

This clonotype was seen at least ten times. This chain's CDR3 is CASSLGSGMRDEQFF. The CDR3 nucleotides read TGTGCCAGCAGTTTAGGGTCCGGGATGAGGGATGAGCAGTTCTTC. The chain couples TRBV12-3 or TRBV12-4 to TRBJ2-1, with D perhaps TRBD2 (5 bases). The CDR3 is made up of 15 amino acids. Trimming left V 1 base short and J 8 bases short, with 15 bases between.